The 19 T cell receptor beta chains below all came from one sample that was sequenced in a study of blood T cell repertoires in COVID-19. Using immunoSEQ multiplex PCR, the repertoire was profiled, and TCRdb retains in-frame clones only, with some absent. The table includes approximately 23,000 clones, roughly 90% detected once. The sequenced material came from peripheral blood. These receptors were taken from a woman of 80 years or more with active COVID-19.

V and J are TRBV29-1 and TRBJ1-1; 8 bases are shared with TRBD1. The V gene end was trimmed by 3 bases and the J gene end by 11 bases; junction bases not matched to a gene: 5. The germline gives CDR1 SQVTM, CDR2 ANQGSEA. This CDR3 region has 11 residues. The CDR3 DNA reads TGCAGCGTTGAGTCAGGGGGCAGCGCTTTCTTT. This translates into CSVESGGSAFF.

This chain connects TRBV19 to TRBJ1-2; tentative D call: TRBD1 (6 bases). Germline loops: CDR1 LNHDA, CDR2 SQIVND (reference sequence). The CDR3 covers 13 residues. The V end lost 7 bases, the J end lost 4 bases, and 13 bases lay between the germline ends. The CDR3 here is CASTRTDLYGYTF. The DNA for the CDR3 is TGTGCCAGTACCCGGACAGACCTCTATGGCTACACCTTC. The entire variable domain, with the rest obtained from reference TRBV19 and TRBJ1-2, is as follows: DGGITQSPKYLFRKEGQNVTLSCEQNLNHDAMYWYRQDPGQGLRLIYYSQIVNDFQKGDIAEGYSVSREKKESFPLTVTSAQKNPTAFYLCASTRTDLYGYTFGSGTRLTVV.

The gene calls are TRBV13 and TRBJ2-1; TRBD2 agrees at 10 bases. This CDR3 spans 16 amino acids. V lost 2 bases to trimming and J lost 7 bases; unmatched junction nucleotides: 8. Germline CDR1 reads PRHDT; CDR2 reads FYEKMQ (reference sequence). The CDR3: CASSLSGLAAWNEQFF. Here the CDR3 DNA reads TGTGCCAGCAGCTTATCTGGACTAGCGGCTTGGAATGAGCAGTTCTTC.

The chain has TRBV7-8 and TRBJ1-6, with unresolved D. The germline V and J ends were trimmed by 5 bases and 0 bases, with 8 bases remaining between them. From germline, CDR1 is SGHVS and CDR2 FQNEAQ. This CDR3 region has 15 residues. The CDR3 region has the DNA TGTGCCAGCAGCCCGTACATCTCCTATAATTCACCCCTCCACTTT. It specifies CASSPYISYNSPLHF.

This sequence joins TRBV19 and TRBJ2-1, with D possibly TRBD1 on 5 matching bases. Trimming took 5 bases from V and 2 from J, leaving 10 bases between them. The CDR3 is 14 amino acids. Germline V gene lookup returns CDR1 LNHDA and CDR2 SQIVND (reference sequence). CDR3 region: CASSPRTPYNEQFF. CDR3 DNA: TGTGCCAGTAGTCCTCGGACACCCTACAATGAGCAGTTCTTC.

The rearrangement joins TRBV6-5 to TRBJ2-1; 7 nucleotides align to TRBD2. CDR1 and CDR2 from the germline V gene are MNHEY and SVGAGI. J lost 5 bases, V lost 1 base, and 2 bases had no gene match. The CDR3 totals 14 residues. DNA of the CDR3: TGTGCCAGCAGTTACTGGGGGGGGGACAATGAGCAGTTCTTC. Residues: CASSYWGGDNEQFF.

This clone was seen just once. This rearrangement joins TRBV4-3 to TRBJ1-4; 8 nucleotides align to TRBD1. Unmatched junction bases numbered 5, after V lost 0 bases and J lost 5 bases. Germline V gene sequence: CDR1 LGHNA, CDR2 YSLEER. The CDR3 has 16 residues. The CDR3, as DNA: TGCGCCAGCAGCCAAGACCACAGGGGGGTAAATGAAAAACTGTTTTTT. Residues: CASSQDHRGVNEKLFF.

The J gene is TRBJ2-3, the V gene TRBV7-2; a weak D match, TRBD2 (6 bases). This CDR3 comprises 16 residues. V was shortened by 0 bases and J by 8 bases, with 18 bases between the two germline ends. Per the germline V gene, CDR1 is SGHTA and CDR2 is FQGNSA. The DNA for the CDR3 is TGTGCCAGCAGCTTAGCGGGGGGAACGGGTCAGGGTACGCAGTATTTT. Amino acid sequence: CASSLAGGTGQGTQYF.

The count of this clone is one. This sequence joins TRBV3-1 (or the pseudogene TRBV3-2) and TRBJ1-1; 8 bases match TRBD1. The length of the CDR3 is 13 residues. Germline CDR1 reads LGHDT; CDR2 reads YNNKEL (reference sequence). V dropped 8 bases and J dropped 5; count of bases not matched to a gene: 7. The CDR3 DNA reads as TGTGCCAGCCAGAGACAGGGGAGGACTGAAGCTTTCTTT. This translates into CASQRQGRTEAFF.

The chain combines TRBV24-1 with TRBJ2-3, with D possibly being TRBD1 (5 bases). This CDR3 has 15 residues. Per the germline V gene, CDR1 is KGHDR and CDR2 is SFDVKD. The V end was cut by 4 bases, the J end by 0 bases, with 10 bases between. The CDR3, as DNA: TGTGCCACCAGTGAAGGACATCCTAGCACAGATACGCAGTATTTT. It codes for CATSEGHPSTDTQYF.

V usage is TRBV9 and J usage is TRBJ1-2; the D gene is possibly TRBD1 (5 bases). Trimming removed 4 bases at V and 1 base at J, with 11 bases between. Germline-derived CDR1 and CDR2 are SGDLS and YYNGEE. The CDR3 has 14 amino acids. The DNA of the CDR3 is TGTGCCAGCAGCTCGCAACAGGTTAACTATGGCTACACCTTC. Amino acid sequence: CASSSQQVNYGYTF.

V usage is TRBV7-2 and J usage is TRBJ2-1; 10 bases are shared with TRBD1. The CDR3 is 15 residues long. V lost 6 bases, J lost 5 bases, and 7 bases stayed unmatched. The germline V gene encodes CDR1 SGHTA and CDR2 FQGNSA. In DNA form, the CDR3 reads TGTGCCAGCAGACAGGGACAGGGGAATCACAATGAGCAGTTCTTC. Translating gives CASRQGQGNHNEQFF.

The genes are TRBV15 and TRBJ2-1; 14 bases agree with TRBD2. The CDR3 sequence is 15 residues long. With V trimmed by 6 bases and J by 6 bases, 4 bases remained unmatched. Germline CDR1 LNHNV, CDR2 YYDKDF (reference sequence). As DNA, the CDR3 is TGTGCCACCAGTAGACTAGCGGGGGGGTTCAATGAGCAGTTCTTC. Protein product: CATSRLAGGFNEQFF. Complete variable domain (other parts from reference TRBV15 and TRBJ2-1): DAMVIQNPRYQVTQFGKPVTLSCSQTLNHNVMYWYQQKSSQAPKLLFHYYDKDFNNEADTPDNFQSRRPNTSFCFLDIRSPGLGDTAMYLCATSRLAGGFNEQFFGPGTRLTVL.

The J gene is TRBJ2-1, the V gene TRBV7-2; 10 bases fit TRBD2. The CDR3 extends over 16 amino acids. Trimming removed 7 bases from V and 5 bases from J; junction bases left unmatched: 11. Germline V gene sequence: CDR1 SGHTA, CDR2 FQGNSA. CDR3 in amino acids: CASNRLERGGNNEQFF. The CDR3, as DNA: TGTGCCAGCAACCGTTTAGAGCGGGGGGGAAACAATGAGCAGTTCTTC.

V and J are TRBV15 and TRBJ2-5; 12 positions agree with TRBD2. Germline V lookup: CDR1 LNHNV, CDR2 YYDKDF (reference sequence). The CDR3 length is 16 residues. The junction had 4 bases not matched to a gene; V was cut back by 0 bases and J by 5 bases. The CDR3 DNA is TGTGCCACCAGCAGAGACCTAGCGGGGGGGCTTGAGACCCAGTACTTC. Translating gives CATSRDLAGGLETQYF.

This chain connects TRBV19 to TRBJ1-5; D might be TRBD1 (6 bases). CDR3 size: 14 residues. CDR1 and CDR2 from the germline V gene are LNHDA and SQIVND (reference sequence). The V and J ends lost 4 bases and 5 bases respectively, with 12 bases between them. CDR3 residues: CASSKWDTDQPQHF. The DNA of the CDR3 is TGTGCCAGTAGTAAATGGGACACAGATCAGCCCCAGCATTTT.

The chain couples TRBV19 to TRBJ1-6, with 9 bases that match TRBD1. Germline V lookup: CDR1 LNHDA, CDR2 SQIVND (reference sequence). The V segment lost 1 base and the J segment 10 bases; nucleotides outside the gene matches: 5. CDR3 length: 15 residues. The chain's CDR3 is CASSIVGTGSSPLHF. As DNA, the CDR3 is TGTGCCAGTAGTATAGTGGGGACAGGGAGCTCACCCCTCCACTTT.

The rearrangement joins TRBV15 to TRBJ1-5, with D uncertain. Trimming shortened V by 0 bases and J by 1 base, and 13 bases separated the two germline ends. The CDR3 runs to 17 residues. Germline CDR1 is LNHNV and CDR2 is YYDKDF (reference sequence). In DNA, the CDR3 is TGTGCCACCAGCAGAGATCGGGGAGGAGGAAGCAATCAGCCCCAGCATTTT. Translated, it gives CATSRDRGGGSNQPQHF.

This clone was found once. V and J are TRBV5-1 and TRBJ1-3; 9 bases fit TRBD1. CDR1 SGHRS and CDR2 YFSETQ come from the germline V gene. V shed 4 bases, J shed 4 bases, and the junction held 6 bases outside the gene matches. This CDR3 is built from 15 residues. The CDR3 is CASSPEGTGGNTIYF. The CDR3 bases are TGCGCCAGCAGCCCGGAAGGGACAGGGGGAAACACCATATATTTT.